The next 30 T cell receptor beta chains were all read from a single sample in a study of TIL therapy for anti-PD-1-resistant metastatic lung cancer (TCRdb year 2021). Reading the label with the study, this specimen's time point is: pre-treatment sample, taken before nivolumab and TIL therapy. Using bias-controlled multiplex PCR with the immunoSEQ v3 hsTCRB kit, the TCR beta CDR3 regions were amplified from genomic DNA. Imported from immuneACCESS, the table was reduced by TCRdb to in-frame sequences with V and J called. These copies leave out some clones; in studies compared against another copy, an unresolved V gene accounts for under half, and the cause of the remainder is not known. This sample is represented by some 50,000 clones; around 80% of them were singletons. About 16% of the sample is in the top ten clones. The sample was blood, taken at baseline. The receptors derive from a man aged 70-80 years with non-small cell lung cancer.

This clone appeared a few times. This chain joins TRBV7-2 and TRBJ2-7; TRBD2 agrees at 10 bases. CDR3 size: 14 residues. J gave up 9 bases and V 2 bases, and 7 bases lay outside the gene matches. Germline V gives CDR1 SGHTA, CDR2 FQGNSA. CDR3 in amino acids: CASSLTSGTSLQYF. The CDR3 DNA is TGTGCCAGCAGCTTAACTAGCGGGACAAGCCTGCAGTACTTC.

CDR3 sequence reads: CASSLMDQPQHF. CDR3 nucleotides: TGTGCCAGCAGCTTAATGGATCAGCCCCAGCATTTT. J is TRBJ1-5 and V is TRBV7-2; no clear D gene. Per germline, CDR1 SGHTA and CDR2 FQGNSA. The CDR3 is 12 amino acids. With 2 bases removed from V and 5 bases from J, the gap between germline ends came to 4 bases.

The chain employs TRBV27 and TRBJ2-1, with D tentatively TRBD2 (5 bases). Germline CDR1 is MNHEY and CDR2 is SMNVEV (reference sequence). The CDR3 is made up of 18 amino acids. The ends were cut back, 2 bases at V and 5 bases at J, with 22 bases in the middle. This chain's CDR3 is CASSLPSRAPKYHNEQFF. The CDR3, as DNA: TGTGCCAGCAGTTTACCTAGCCGGGCCCCAAAATACCACAATGAGCAGTTCTTC.

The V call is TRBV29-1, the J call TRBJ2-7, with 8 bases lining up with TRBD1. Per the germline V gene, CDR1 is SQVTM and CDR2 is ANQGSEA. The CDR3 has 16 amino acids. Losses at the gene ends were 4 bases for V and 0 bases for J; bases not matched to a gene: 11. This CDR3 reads CSVVPQGGGGSYEQYF. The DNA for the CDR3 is TGCAGCGTTGTCCCACAGGGGGGTGGCGGCTCCTACGAGCAGTACTTC.

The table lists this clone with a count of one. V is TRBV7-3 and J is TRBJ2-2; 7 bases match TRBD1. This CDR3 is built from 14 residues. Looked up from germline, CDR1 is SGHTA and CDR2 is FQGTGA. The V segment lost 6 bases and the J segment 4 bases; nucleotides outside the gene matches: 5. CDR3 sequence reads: CASSLDRATGELFF. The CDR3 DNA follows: TGTGCCAGCAGTCTCGACAGGGCCACCGGGGAGCTGTTTTTT.

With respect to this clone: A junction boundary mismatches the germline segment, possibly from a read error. The CDR3, as DNA: TGTGCTAGCAGCCCAGACTCCGTTCTTTCCTTCCAGTACTTC. Amino acids: CASSPDSVLSFQYF. The V and J genes are TRBV7-7 and TRBJ2-5; D is unresolved. In germline, CDR1 is SSHAT, CDR2 FNYEAQ (reference sequence). The CDR3 runs 14 residues.

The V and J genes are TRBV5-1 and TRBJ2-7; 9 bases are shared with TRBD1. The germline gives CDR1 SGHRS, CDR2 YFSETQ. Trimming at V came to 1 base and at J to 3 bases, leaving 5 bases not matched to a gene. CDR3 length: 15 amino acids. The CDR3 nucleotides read TGCGCCAGCAGCTTGACCGGGACAGGGATCTACGAGCAGTACTTC. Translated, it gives CASSLTGTGIYEQYF. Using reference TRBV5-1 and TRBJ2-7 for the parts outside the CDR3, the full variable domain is KAGVTQTPRYLIKTRGQQVTLSCSPISGHRSVSWYQQTPGQGLQFLFEYFSETQRNKGNFPGRFSGRQFSNSRSEMNVSTLELGDSALYLCASSLTGTGIYEQYFGPGTRLTVT.

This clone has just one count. CDR3 loop: CASSSLAGELSV. The CDR3 bases are TGCGCCAGCAGCTCACTAGCGGGAGAACTTTCCGTC. This chain links TRBV5-1 with TRBJ2-7; 11 bases are a match to TRBD2. Looked up from germline, CDR1 is SGHRS and CDR2 is YFSETQ. The CDR3 extends over 12 amino acids.

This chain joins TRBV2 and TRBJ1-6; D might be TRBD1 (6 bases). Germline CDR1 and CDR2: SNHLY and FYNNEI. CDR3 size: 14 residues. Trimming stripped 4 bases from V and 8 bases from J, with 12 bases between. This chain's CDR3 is CASSGRGGYSPLHF. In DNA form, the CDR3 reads TGTGCCAGCAGTGGTAGAGGGGGATATTCACCCCTCCACTTT. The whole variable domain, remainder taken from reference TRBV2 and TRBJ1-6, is EPEVTQTPSHQVTQMGQEVILRCVPISNHLYFYWYRQILGQKVEFLVSFYNNEISEKSEIFDDQFSVERPDGSNFTLKIRSTKLEDSAMYFCASSGRGGYSPLHFGNGTRLTVT.

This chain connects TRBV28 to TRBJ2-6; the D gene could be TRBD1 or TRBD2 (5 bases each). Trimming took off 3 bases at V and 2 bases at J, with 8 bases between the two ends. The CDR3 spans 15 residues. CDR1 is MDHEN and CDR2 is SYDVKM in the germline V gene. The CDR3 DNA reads TGTGCCAGCAGTTTTGGGGGAACTGGGGCCAACGTCCTGACTTTC. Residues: CASSFGGTGANVLTF.

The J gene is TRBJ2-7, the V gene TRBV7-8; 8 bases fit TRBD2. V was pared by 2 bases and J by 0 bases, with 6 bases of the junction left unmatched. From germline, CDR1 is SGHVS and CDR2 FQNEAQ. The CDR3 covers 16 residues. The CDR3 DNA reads TGTGCCAGCAGCTTATACGCTAGCGGGTTCTCCTACGAGCAGTACTTC. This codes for CASSLYASGFSYEQYF.

CDR3 in amino acids: CAWSVQRYNEQFF. CDR3 in DNA: TGTGCCTGGAGTGTACAGCGATACAATGAGCAGTTCTTC. This rearrangement joins TRBV30 to TRBJ2-1; D call uncertain. Germline CDR1 and CDR2: GTSNPN and SVGIG (reference sequence). The CDR3 is 13 amino acids. Trimming removed 0 bases at V and 4 bases at J, with 7 bases between.

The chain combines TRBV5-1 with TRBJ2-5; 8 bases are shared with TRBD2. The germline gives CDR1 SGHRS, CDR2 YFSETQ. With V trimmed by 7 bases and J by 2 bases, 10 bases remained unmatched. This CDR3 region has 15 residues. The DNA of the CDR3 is TGCGCCAGCTCTCAGGGCGGGAGGAATCAAGAGACCCAGTACTTC. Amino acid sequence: CASSQGGRNQETQYF.

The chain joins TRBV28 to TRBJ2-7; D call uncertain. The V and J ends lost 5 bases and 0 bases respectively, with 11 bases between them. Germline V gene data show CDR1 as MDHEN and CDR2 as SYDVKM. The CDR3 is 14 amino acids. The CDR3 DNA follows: TGTGCCAGCAGTCGGGTGGGCGGCTCCTACGAGCAGTACTTC. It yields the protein CASSRVGGSYEQYF. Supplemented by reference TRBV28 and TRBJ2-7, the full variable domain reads DVKVTQSSRYLVKRTGEKVFLECVQDMDHENMFWYRQDPGLGLRLIYFSYDVKMKEKGDIPEGYSVSREKKERFSLILESASTNQTSMYLCASSRVGGSYEQYFGPGTRLTVT.

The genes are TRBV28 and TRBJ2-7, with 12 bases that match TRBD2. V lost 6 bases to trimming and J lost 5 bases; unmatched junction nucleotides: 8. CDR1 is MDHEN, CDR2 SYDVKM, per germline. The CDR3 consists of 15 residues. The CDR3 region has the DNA TGTGCCAGCAGCACGACTAGCGGGAGTGTCCACGAGCAGTACTTC. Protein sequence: CASSTTSGSVHEQYF.

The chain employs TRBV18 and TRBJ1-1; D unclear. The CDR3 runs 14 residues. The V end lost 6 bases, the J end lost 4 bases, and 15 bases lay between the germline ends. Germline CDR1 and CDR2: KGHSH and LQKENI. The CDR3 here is CASSEGLSGTEAFF. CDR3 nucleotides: TGTGCCAGCTCTGAAGGGTTGTCGGGCACTGAAGCTTTCTTT.

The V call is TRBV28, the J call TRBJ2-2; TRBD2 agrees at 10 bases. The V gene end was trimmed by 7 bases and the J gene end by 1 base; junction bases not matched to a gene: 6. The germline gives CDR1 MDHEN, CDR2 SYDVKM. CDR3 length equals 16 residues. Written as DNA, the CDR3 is TGTGCCAGCAATTCCCGGACTAGCGGGAACACCGGGGAGCTGTTTTTT. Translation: CASNSRTSGNTGELFF.

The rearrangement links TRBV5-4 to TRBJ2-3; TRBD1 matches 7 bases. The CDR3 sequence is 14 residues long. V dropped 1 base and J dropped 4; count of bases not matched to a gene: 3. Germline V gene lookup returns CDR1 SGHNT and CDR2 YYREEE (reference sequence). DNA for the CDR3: TGTGCCAGCAGCTTGCGGCAGGGGGCAGATACGCAGTATTTT. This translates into CASSLRQGADTQYF.

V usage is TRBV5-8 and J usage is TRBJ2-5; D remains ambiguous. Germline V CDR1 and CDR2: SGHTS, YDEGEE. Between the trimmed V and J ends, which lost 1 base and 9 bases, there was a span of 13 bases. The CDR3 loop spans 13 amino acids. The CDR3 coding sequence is TGTGCCAGCAGCTTGAGACCACAAGTTGCCCAGTACTTC. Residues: CASSLRPQVAQYF.

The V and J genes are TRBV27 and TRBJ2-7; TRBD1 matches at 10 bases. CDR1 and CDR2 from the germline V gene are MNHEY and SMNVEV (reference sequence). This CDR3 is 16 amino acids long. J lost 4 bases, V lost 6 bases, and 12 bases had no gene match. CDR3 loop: CASRPKLGTGVYEQYF. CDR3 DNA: TGTGCCAGCAGGCCGAAGTTGGGGACAGGGGTGTACGAGCAGTACTTC.

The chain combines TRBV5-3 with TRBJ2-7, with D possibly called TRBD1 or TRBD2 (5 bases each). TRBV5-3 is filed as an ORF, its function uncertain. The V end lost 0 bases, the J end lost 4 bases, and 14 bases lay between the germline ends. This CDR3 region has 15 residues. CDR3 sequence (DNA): TGTGCCAGAAGCTTGGAGGGGACCCTAGGGTACGAGCAGTACTTC. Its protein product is CARSLEGTLGYEQYF.

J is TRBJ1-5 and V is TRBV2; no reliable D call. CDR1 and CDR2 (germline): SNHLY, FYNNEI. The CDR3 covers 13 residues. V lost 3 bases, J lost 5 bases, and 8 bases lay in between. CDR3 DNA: TGTGCCAGCAGTGATGGCATCTATCAGCCCCAGCATTTT. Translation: CASSDGIYQPQHF.

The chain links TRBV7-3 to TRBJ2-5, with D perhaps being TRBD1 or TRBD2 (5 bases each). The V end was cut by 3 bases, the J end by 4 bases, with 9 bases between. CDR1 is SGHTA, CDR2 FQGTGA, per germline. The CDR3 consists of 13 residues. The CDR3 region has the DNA TGTGCCAGCAGCTTCCGTGGGGGAGAGACCCAGTACTTC. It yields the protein CASSFRGGETQYF.

The CDR3 bases are TGTGCCAGCAGCTTTCGGGAGGCCGGCACAGATACGCAGTATTTT. Its protein is CASSFREAGTDTQYF. The rearrangement uses TRBV7-2 and TRBJ2-3, with 7 bases identical to TRBD2. V lost 3 bases to trimming and J lost 1 base; unmatched junction nucleotides: 4. CDR1 is SGHTA and CDR2 is FQGNSA in the germline V gene. CDR3 length equals 15 residues.

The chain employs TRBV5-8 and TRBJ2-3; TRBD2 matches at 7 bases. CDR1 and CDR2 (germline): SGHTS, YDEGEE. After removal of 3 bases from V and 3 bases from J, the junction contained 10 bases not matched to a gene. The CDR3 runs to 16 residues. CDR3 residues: CASSSYPGLLTDTQYF. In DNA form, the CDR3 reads TGTGCCAGCAGCTCATATCCGGGACTATTGACAGATACGCAGTATTTT.

The CDR3 protein is CASSLVESSAQYF. CDR3 DNA: TGTGCCAGCAGTTTAGTAGAGAGTTCGGCCCAGTACTTC. The chain combines TRBV27 with TRBJ2-5, with unresolved D. Germline CDR1 MNHEY, CDR2 SMNVEV (reference sequence). Trimming took off 2 bases at V and 9 bases at J, with 13 bases between the two ends. The CDR3 totals 13 residues.

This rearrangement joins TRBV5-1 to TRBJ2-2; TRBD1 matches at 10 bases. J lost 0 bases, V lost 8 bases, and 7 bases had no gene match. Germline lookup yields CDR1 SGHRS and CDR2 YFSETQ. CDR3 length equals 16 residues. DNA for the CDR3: TGCGCCAGTCACTTCGGACAGGGGGCGAACACCGGGGAGCTGTTTTTT. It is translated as CASHFGQGANTGELFF.

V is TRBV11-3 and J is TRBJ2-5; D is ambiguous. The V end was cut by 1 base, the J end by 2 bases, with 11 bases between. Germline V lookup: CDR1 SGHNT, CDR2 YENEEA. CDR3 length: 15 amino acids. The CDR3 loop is CASSLGVSEQETQYF. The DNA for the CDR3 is TGTGCCAGCAGCTTAGGGGTCAGCGAACAAGAGACCCAGTACTTC.

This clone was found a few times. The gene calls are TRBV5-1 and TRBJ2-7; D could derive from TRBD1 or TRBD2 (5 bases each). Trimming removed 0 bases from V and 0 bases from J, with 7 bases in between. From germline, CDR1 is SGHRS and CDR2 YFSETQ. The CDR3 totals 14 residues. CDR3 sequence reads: CASSLEGSSYEQYF. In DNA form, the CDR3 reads TGCGCCAGCAGCTTGGAGGGGAGCTCCTACGAGCAGTACTTC.

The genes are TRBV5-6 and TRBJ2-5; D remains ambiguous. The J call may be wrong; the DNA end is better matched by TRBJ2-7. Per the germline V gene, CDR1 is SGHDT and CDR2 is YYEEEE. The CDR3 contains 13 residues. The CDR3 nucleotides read TGTGCCAGCAGCTTCGGTCACTCCTACGAGCAGTACTTC. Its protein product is CASSFGHSYEQYF.